These 14 T cell receptor beta chains share one sample of origin, sequenced in a study of metastatic and nonmetastatic thyroid tumors. All patients were treatment-naive before thyroid surgery. TCRdb re-called the PCR reads with MiXCR. The sample lists 39,000 or so clones, more than 45% occurring once. The sequenced material came from tumor tissue. These receptors came from a male donor with papillary thyroid cancer or a benign thyroid nodule (not recorded which). Some clones in this sample may be carry-over from other donors' samples.

This clone was counted a few times. This rearrangement joins TRBV28 to TRBJ2-7; TRBD2 might be the D (6 bases). V lost 3 bases and J 7 bases, leaving 22 bases between the germline ends. Germline loops: CDR1 MDHEN, CDR2 SYDVKM. The CDR3 extends over 16 amino acids. The CDR3 DNA follows: TGTGCCAGCAGTTTTTCCAAGGGCCAGGGAGGTGAAGAGCAGTACTTC. Protein sequence: CASSFSKGQGGEEQYF. The entire variable domain, with the rest obtained from reference TRBV28 and TRBJ2-7, is as follows: DVKVTQSSRYLVKRTGEKVFLECVQDMDHENMFWYRQDPGLGLRLIYFSYDVKMKEKGDIPEGYSVSREKKERFSLILESASTNQTSMYLCASSFSKGQGGEEQYFGPGTRLTVT.

This chain joins TRBV30 and TRBJ2-1; 9 bases are shared with TRBD1. This CDR3 is 14 amino acids long. CDR1 is GTSNPN and CDR2 is SVGIG in the germline V gene (reference sequence). The trim removed 4 bases at V and 7 bases at J, leaving 8 bases unmatched. CDR3 sequence reads: CAWNIGQGLNEQFF. The CDR3 DNA reads TGTGCCTGGAACATTGGACAGGGGTTGAATGAGCAGTTCTTC.

This clone was counted only a few times. The chain recombines TRBV27 with TRBJ2-7, with D perhaps matching TRBD2 (5 bases). The V end lost 10 bases, the J end lost 4 bases, and 26 bases lay between the germline ends. The CDR3 loop spans 16 amino acids. CDR1 and CDR2 (germline): MNHEY, SMNVEV (reference sequence). The CDR3 DNA follows: TGTGCCACCAAAAGGACTCCGGAAGGCCGGCTGTACGAGCAGTACTTC. Translating it yields CATKRTPEGRLYEQYF.

V gene TRBV11-2 combines with J gene TRBJ2-2; D might be TRBD1 (6 bases). The CDR3 is made up of 16 amino acids. Germline V lookup: CDR1 SGHAT, CDR2 FQNNGV. Trimming took 4 bases from V and 4 from J, leaving 16 bases between them. The CDR3 region is CASSSGLKGVTGELFF. CDR3 in DNA: TGTGCCAGCAGCTCCGGTTTGAAGGGGGTCACCGGGGAGCTGTTTTTT.

J is TRBJ2-7 and V is TRBV19; 9 nucleotides agree with TRBD1. After removal of 2 bases from V and 2 bases from J, the junction contained 7 bases not matched to a gene. Germline V gene lookup returns CDR1 LNHDA and CDR2 SQIVND (reference sequence). The CDR3 extends over 16 amino acids. As DNA, the CDR3 is TGTGCCAGTAGTATATCCTTACAGGGGGCTCCCTACGAGCAGTACTTC. This gives the protein CASSISLQGAPYEQYF.

The rearrangement joins TRBV6-5 to TRBJ2-1; D is unresolved. The CDR3 covers 16 residues. Germline assignment: CDR1 MNHEY and CDR2 SVGAGI. The V end was cut by 4 bases, the J end by 3 bases, with 16 bases between. Written as DNA, the CDR3 is TGTGCCAGCAGTTCCTCTCGCCAATGGGTCTACAATGAGCAGTTCTTC. It yields the protein CASSSSRQWVYNEQFF.

The rearrangement uses TRBV19 and TRBJ1-2; TRBD1 aligns across 8 bases. Germline values: CDR1 LNHDA, CDR2 SQIVND (reference sequence). The CDR3 loop spans 14 amino acids. Trimming removed 11 bases from V and 8 bases from J; junction bases left unmatched: 16. The chain's CDR3 is CAASPLDRVEGYTF. In nucleotides, the CDR3 is TGTGCCGCCTCGCCCCTGGACAGGGTTGAGGGCTACACCTTC.

The J gene is TRBJ1-2, the V gene TRBV18; D gene uncertain. With 2 bases removed from V and 8 bases from J, the gap between germline ends came to 12 bases. CDR1 is KGHSH, CDR2 LQKENI, per germline. The CDR3 loop spans 13 amino acids. The CDR3 protein is CASSPKAGEGYTF. CDR3 nucleotide sequence: TGTGCCAGCTCACCAAAGGCCGGGGAGGGCTACACCTTC. Full variable domain (rest looked up from reference TRBV18 and TRBJ1-2): NAGVMQNPRHLVRRRGQEARLRCSPMKGHSHVYWYRQLPEEGLKFMVYLQKENIIDESGMPKERFSAEFPKEGPSILRIQQVVRGDSAAYFCASSPKAGEGYTFGSGTRLTVV.

This clone was seen a handful of times. V is TRBV6-1 and J is TRBJ2-2; unclear D gene. Trimming left V 4 bases short and J 5 bases short, with 8 bases between. Germline V gene lookup returns CDR1 MNHNS and CDR2 SASEGT. This CDR3 region has 13 residues. In DNA, the CDR3 is TGTGCCAGCAGTGCGATGGGGACCGGGGAGCTGTTTTTT. Protein sequence: CASSAMGTGELFF.

This sequence joins TRBV9 and TRBJ2-2; D is possibly TRBD1 (6 bases). Trimming stripped 3 bases from V and 5 bases from J, with 11 bases between. The CDR3 spans 14 residues. CDR1 and CDR2 (germline): SGDLS, YYNGEE. The CDR3 coding sequence is TGTGCCAGCAGCGCCAGGGGAAGTACCGGGGAGCTGTTTTTT. This encodes CASSARGSTGELFF.

This chain uses TRBV30 with TRBJ1-1; 7 nucleotides agree with TRBD1. Losses at the gene ends were 0 bases for V and 11 bases for J; bases not matched to a gene: 21. The CDR3 runs to 17 residues. Germline V gene sequence: CDR1 GTSNPN, CDR2 SVGIG (reference sequence). CDR3: CAWSVVHAGTAARWAFF. The CDR3 region has the DNA TGTGCCTGGAGTGTTGTACACGCCGGGACAGCGGCTAGGTGGGCTTTCTTT.

The chain couples TRBV9 to TRBJ1-1; D perhaps matches TRBD1 (6 bases). V lost 3 bases, J lost 1 base, and 10 bases lay in between. CDR1 is SGDLS, CDR2 YYNGEE, per germline. This CDR3 comprises 14 residues. CDR3 DNA sequence: TGTGCCAGCAGCGGAGGACAGCGGAACACTGAAGCTTTCTTT. Translation: CASSGGQRNTEAFF. Variable domain in full (rest from reference TRBV9 and TRBJ1-1): DSGVTQTPKHLITATGQRVTLRCSPRSGDLSVYWYQQSLDQGLQFLIQYYNGEERAKGNILERFSAQQFPDLHSELNLSSLELGDSALYFCASSGGQRNTEAFFGQGTRLTVV.

The chain joins TRBV27 to TRBJ2-2; 7 positions agree with TRBD1. The CDR3 is made up of 15 amino acids. The V and J ends lost 6 bases and 5 bases, in that order; junction bases with no gene match: 9. Germline V gives CDR1 MNHEY, CDR2 SMNVEV (reference sequence). The CDR3 bases are TGTGCCAGCAGGATGACAGGGACGGCGACCGGGGAGCTGTTTTTT. It specifies CASRMTGTATGELFF.

This clone appeared a few times. This sequence joins TRBV20-1 and TRBJ2-2; the match to TRBD1 covers 9 bases. V lost 1 base, J lost 0 bases, and 3 bases stayed unmatched. The CDR3 covers 16 residues. The germline CDR1 and CDR2 sequences are DFQATT and SNEGSKA (reference sequence). The CDR3: CSARARDRANTGELFF. As DNA, the CDR3 is TGCAGTGCTAGAGCCCGGGACAGGGCGAACACCGGGGAGCTGTTTTTT.